The 7 T cell receptor beta chains presented below share a single source sample, sequenced in a study of blood T cell repertoires in COVID-19. TCRdb keeps only in-frame clones here, not all; method: immunoSEQ multiplex PCR. Among roughly 24,000 clones listed, 88% were seen once. The sequenced sample consisted of peripheral blood. The receptor set was obtained from a man between 65 and 85 years old in a cohort sampled during active COVID-19.

V and J are TRBV29-1 and TRBJ2-7, with D unresolved. Per germline, CDR1 SQVTM and CDR2 ANQGSEA. The germline V and J ends were trimmed by 0 bases and 3 bases, with 9 bases remaining between them. The CDR3 is 13 residues long. CDR3 sequence: CSVEDRPGYEQYF. CDR3 nucleotides: TGCAGCGTTGAAGATCGGCCAGGCTACGAGCAGTACTTC.

This sequence joins TRBV19 and TRBJ1-4; D not resolved. Germline values: CDR1 LNHDA, CDR2 SQIVND (reference sequence). With 5 bases removed from V and 5 bases from J, the gap between germline ends came to 9 bases. The CDR3 has 13 residues. For the CDR3, the DNA is TGTGCCAGTAGTTTAGGTCGGAATGAAAAACTGTTTTTT. Translated: CASSLGRNEKLFF.

This clone was seen just once. As DNA, the CDR3 is TGTGCCAGCAGTCCTAGACTATATCTCTACGAGCAGTACTTC. Amino acid sequence: CASSPRLYLYEQYF. The chain joins TRBV28 to TRBJ2-7; weak D call: TRBD2 (5 bases). Germline V gene sequence: CDR1 MDHEN, CDR2 SYDVKM. The V and J ends lost 5 bases and 3 bases respectively, with 14 bases between them. The CDR3 is made up of 14 amino acids.

The DNA for the CDR3 is TGTGCCAGCAGCTTAGAGGCAGGGGTGGGCGAGCAGTACTTC. Protein product: CASSLEAGVGEQYF. The rearrangement joins TRBV7-2 to TRBJ2-7; the D gene is possibly TRBD1 (6 bases). Trimming cost V 1 base and J 6 bases, with 13 bases left between them. Germline CDR1 and CDR2: SGHTA and FQGNSA. The CDR3 loop spans 14 amino acids.

This rearrangement joins TRBV30 to TRBJ1-2; D not resolved. The length of the CDR3 is 11 residues. Trimming took 4 bases from V and 2 from J, leaving 5 bases between them. CDR1 is GTSNPN and CDR2 is SVGIG in the germline V gene (reference sequence). CDR3 nucleotide sequence: TGTGCCTGGAACTTAAACTATGGCTACACCTTC. Amino acid sequence: CAWNLNYGYTF.

The chain is built from TRBV18 and TRBJ1-2; 7 bases map to TRBD1. CDR3 size: 14 residues. Germline trimming cut 2 bases from V and 4 bases from J; bases unmatched to any gene: 4. Looked up from germline, CDR1 is KGHSH and CDR2 is LQKENI. CDR3 sequence: CASSPTGQPYGYTF. The DNA for the CDR3 is TGTGCCAGCTCACCAACGGGACAGCCCTATGGCTACACCTTC. Based on the CDR3 plus reference TRBV18 and TRBJ1-2, the full variable domain is NAGVMQNPRHLVRRRGQEARLRCSPMKGHSHVYWYRQLPEEGLKFMVYLQKENIIDESGMPKERFSAEFPKEGPSILRIQQVVRGDSAAYFCASSPTGQPYGYTFGSGTRLTVV.

V and J are TRBV18 and TRBJ2-1; 11 bases line up with TRBD2. Germline V gene lookup returns CDR1 KGHSH and CDR2 LQKENI. V trimming: 3 bases; J trimming: 4 bases; junction bases outside the gene matches: 8. The CDR3 is 17 residues long. Here the CDR3 DNA reads TGTGCCAGCTCACCCGGTAGCGGGAGGGCGATGTACAATGAGCAGTTCTTC. Protein: CASSPGSGRAMYNEQFF. The full variable domain, in which reference TRBV18 and TRBJ2-1 provide the parts outside the CDR3, is NAGVMQNPRHLVRRRGQEARLRCSPMKGHSHVYWYRQLPEEGLKFMVYLQKENIIDESGMPKERFSAEFPKEGPSILRIQQVVRGDSAAYFCASSPGSGRAMYNEQFFGPGTRLTVL.